This TCR beta chain emerged from a study of technical replicates of blood from several donors. Clones were sequenced by immunoSEQ multiplex PCR, and TCRdb holds only the in-frame ones, with some missing. The sample contains more than 65,000 clones, roughly 93% of which appear only once. V was pared by 8 bases and J by 0 bases, with 7 bases between. CDR1 MNHEY and CDR2 SVGAGI come from the germline V gene. The CDR3 runs 13 residues. The J gene is TRBJ2-2, the V gene TRBV6-5, with D uncertain. The sequenced sample consisted of T cells isolated from PBMCs. The sequence was collected from a human donor in good health. CDR3 residues: CASEDPNTGELFF. The CDR3 nucleotides read TGTGCCAGCGAGGATCCGAACACCGGGGAGCTGTTTTTT.